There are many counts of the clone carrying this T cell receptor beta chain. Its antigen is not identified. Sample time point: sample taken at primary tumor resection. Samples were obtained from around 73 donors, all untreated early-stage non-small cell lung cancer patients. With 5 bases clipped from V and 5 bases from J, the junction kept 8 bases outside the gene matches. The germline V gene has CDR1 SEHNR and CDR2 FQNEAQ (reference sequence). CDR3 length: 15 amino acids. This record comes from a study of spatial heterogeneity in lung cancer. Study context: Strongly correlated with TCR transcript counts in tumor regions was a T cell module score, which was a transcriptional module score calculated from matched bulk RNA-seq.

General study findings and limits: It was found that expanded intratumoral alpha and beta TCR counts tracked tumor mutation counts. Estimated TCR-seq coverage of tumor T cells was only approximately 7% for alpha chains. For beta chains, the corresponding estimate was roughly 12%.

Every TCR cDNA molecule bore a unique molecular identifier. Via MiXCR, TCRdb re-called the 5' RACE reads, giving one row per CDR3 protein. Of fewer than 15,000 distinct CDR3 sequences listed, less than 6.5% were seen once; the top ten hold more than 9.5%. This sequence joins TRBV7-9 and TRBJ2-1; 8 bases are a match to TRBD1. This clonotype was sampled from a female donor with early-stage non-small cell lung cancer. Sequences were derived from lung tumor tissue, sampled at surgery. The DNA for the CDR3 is TGTGCCAGCAGCCGGGGTCAGGGGGCGCACAATGAGCAGTTCTTC. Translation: CASSRGQGAHNEQFF.